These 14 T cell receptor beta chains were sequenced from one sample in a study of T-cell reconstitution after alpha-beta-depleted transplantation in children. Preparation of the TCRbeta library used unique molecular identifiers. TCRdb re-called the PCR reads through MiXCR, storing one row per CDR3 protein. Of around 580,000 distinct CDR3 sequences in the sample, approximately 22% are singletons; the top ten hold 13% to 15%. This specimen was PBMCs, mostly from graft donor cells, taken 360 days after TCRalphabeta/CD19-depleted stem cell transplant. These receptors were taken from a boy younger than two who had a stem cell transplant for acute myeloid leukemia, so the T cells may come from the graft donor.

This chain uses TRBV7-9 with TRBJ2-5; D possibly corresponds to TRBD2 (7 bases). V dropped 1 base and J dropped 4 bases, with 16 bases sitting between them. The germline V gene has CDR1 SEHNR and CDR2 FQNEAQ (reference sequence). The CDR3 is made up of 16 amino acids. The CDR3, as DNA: TGTGCCAGCAGCTTAGGCGGCGGGGGCCTCGGAGAGACCCAGTACTTC. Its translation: CASSLGGGGLGETQYF.

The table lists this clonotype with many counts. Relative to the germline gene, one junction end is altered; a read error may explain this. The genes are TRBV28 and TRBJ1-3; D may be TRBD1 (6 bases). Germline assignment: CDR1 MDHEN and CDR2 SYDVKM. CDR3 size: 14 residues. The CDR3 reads CASTTQGSGNTTYF. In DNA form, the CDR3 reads TGTGCCAGCACCACACAGGGTTCAGGAAACACCACATATTTT.

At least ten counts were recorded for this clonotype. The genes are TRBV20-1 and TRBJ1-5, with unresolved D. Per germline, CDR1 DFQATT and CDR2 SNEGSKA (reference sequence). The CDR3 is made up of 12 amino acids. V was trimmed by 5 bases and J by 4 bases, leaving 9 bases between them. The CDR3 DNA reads TGCAGTGCTGGAGCCTTTAATCAGCCCCAGCATTTT. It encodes CSAGAFNQPQHF.

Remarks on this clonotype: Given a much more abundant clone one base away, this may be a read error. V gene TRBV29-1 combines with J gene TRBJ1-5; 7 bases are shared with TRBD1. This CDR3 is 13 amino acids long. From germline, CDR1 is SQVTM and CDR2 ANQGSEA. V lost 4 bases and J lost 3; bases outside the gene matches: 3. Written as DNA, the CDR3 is TGCAGCGTTGTAACAGGGGACAATCAGCCCCAGCATTTT. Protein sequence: CSVVTGDNQPQHF. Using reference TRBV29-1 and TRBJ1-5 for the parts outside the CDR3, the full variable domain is SAVISQKPSRDICQRGTSLTIQCQVDSQVTMMFWYRQQPGQSLTLIATANQGSEATYESGFVIDKFPISRPNLTFSTLTVSNMSPEDSSIYLCSVVTGDNQPQHFGDGTRLSIL.

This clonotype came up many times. CDR3 region: CASSQRTSGGTDTQYF. CDR3 sequence (DNA): TGTGCCAGCAGCCAAAGGACTAGCGGGGGCACAGATACGCAGTATTTT. The chain carries TRBV7-8 and TRBJ2-3, with 12 bases lining up with TRBD2. Germline CDR1 reads SGHVS; CDR2 reads FQNEAQ. After removal of 5 bases from V and 1 base from J, the junction contained 4 bases not matched to a gene. CDR3 size: 16 residues.

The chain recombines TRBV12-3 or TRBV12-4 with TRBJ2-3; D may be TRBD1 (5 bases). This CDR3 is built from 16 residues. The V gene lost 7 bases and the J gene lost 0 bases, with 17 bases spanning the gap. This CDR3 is CASKDRRSPSTDTQYF. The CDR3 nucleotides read TGTGCCAGCAAAGACAGACGCTCCCCTAGCACAGATACGCAGTATTTT.

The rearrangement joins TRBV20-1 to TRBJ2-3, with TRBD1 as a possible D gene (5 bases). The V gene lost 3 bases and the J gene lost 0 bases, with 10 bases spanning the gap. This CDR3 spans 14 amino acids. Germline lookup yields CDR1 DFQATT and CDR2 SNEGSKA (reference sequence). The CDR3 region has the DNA TGCAGTGCTAGCCAGGGTCGGAGCACAGATACGCAGTATTTT. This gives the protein CSASQGRSTDTQYF.

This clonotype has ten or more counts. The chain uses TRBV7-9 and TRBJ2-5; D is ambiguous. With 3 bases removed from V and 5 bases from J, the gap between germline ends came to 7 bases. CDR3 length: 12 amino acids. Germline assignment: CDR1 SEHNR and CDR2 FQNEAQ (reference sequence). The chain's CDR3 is CASSFYRETQYF. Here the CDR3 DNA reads TGTGCCAGCAGCTTTTACCGGGAGACCCAGTACTTC.

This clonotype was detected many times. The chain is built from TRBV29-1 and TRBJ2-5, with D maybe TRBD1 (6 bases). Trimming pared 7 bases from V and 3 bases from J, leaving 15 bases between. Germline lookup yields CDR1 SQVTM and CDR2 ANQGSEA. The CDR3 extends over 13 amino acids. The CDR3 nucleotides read TGCAGCGGGGGACAAGGGCTGAAAGAGACCCAGTACTTC. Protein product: CSGGQGLKETQYF.

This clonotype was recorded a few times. The CDR3 sequence: CSVEEWDRAGNYGYTF. Written as DNA, the CDR3 is TGCAGCGTTGAAGAGTGGGACAGGGCCGGTAACTATGGCTACACCTTC. This chain joins TRBV29-1 and TRBJ1-2; 9 bases map to TRBD1. With 0 bases clipped from V and 1 base from J, the junction kept 6 bases outside the gene matches. Per germline, CDR1 SQVTM and CDR2 ANQGSEA. The CDR3 spans 16 residues.

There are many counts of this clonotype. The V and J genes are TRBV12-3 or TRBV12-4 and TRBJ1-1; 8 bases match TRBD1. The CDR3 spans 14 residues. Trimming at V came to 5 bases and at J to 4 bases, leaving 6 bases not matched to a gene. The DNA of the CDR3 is TGTGCCAGCAGTGTAAGACAGGGGAGCACTGAAGCTTTCTTT. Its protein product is CASSVRQGSTEAFF.

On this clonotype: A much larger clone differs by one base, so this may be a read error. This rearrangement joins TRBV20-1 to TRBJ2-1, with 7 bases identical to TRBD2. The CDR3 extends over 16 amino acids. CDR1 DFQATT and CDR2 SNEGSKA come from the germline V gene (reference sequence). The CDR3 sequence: CCASGQSGGIFGEQFF. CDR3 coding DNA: TGCTGTGCTAGCGGTCAGTCCGGGGGGATTTTCGGTGAGCAGTTCTTC.

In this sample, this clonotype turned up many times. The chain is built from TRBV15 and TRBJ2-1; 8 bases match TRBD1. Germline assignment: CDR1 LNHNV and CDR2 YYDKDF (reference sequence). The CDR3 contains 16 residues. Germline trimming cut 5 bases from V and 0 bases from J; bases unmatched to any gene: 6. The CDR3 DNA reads TGTGCCACCAGCGGCTGGGACAGGTCCTCCTACAATGAGCAGTTCTTC. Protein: CATSGWDRSSYNEQFF.

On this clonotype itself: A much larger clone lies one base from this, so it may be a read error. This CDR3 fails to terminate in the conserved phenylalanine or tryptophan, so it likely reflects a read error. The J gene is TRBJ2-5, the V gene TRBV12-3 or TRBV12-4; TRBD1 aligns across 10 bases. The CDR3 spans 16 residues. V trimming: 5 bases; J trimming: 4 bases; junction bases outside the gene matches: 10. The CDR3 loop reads CASSARDRGALETQYV. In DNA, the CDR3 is TGTGCCAGCAGTGCACGGGACAGGGGAGCGCTAGAGACCCAGTACGTC.